One and the same sample provided the 24 T cell receptor beta chains below, sequenced in a study of T-cell reconstitution after alpha-beta-depleted transplantation in children. The TCRbeta library was prepared with unique molecular identifiers. TCRdb used MiXCR to reprocess the PCR reads, holding one entry per CDR3 protein. The sample holds over 200,000 distinct CDR3 sequences, roughly a tenth seen once. Specimen: PBMCs from the stem cell graft donor, collected from the stem cell graft. All receptors come from a human donor who donated a stem cell graft to a child with acute lymphoblastic leukemia.

This clonotype was detected a few times. The V gene is TRBV12-3 or TRBV12-4, the J gene TRBJ1-2; no reliable D call. There are 13 residues in the CDR3. The V and J ends lost 7 bases and 5 bases respectively, with 14 bases between them. CDR3 protein: CASTPNELYGYTF. CDR3 DNA sequence: TGTGCCAGCACCCCGAACGAGCTTTATGGCTACACCTTC.

This clonotype was seen more than once but under ten times. V is TRBV5-1 and J is TRBJ1-6; D call uncertain. The CDR3 has 15 residues. Germline V lookup: CDR1 SGHRS, CDR2 YFSETQ. Deletions cut 0 bases from V and 7 bases from J, with 11 bases between. CDR3 protein: CASSLAVEENSPLHF. CDR3 DNA sequence: TGCGCCAGCAGCTTGGCGGTGGAGGAGAATTCACCCCTCCACTTT.

The chain employs TRBV12-3 or TRBV12-4 and TRBJ1-6, with D possibly TRBD1 on 5 matching bases. Deletions cut 5 bases from V and 7 bases from J, with 12 bases between. The length of the CDR3 is 14 residues. The CDR3 sequence is CASSPLGRNSPLHF. CDR3 nucleotides: TGTGCCAGCAGTCCCTTGGGACGCAATTCACCCCTCCACTTT.

This clonotype appeared many times. V usage is TRBV7-9 and J usage is TRBJ2-3, with 7 bases fitting TRBD1. CDR1 and CDR2 (germline): SEHNR, FQNEAQ (reference sequence). The CDR3 spans 14 residues. With V trimmed by 2 bases and J by 6 bases, 5 bases remained unmatched. CDR3 loop: CASSLTGVVDTQYF. The CDR3 DNA is TGTGCCAGCAGCTTAACAGGGGTAGTCGATACGCAGTATTTT.

The chain joins TRBV12-3 or TRBV12-4 to TRBJ1-5, with D possibly TRBD1 on 5 matching bases. This CDR3 comprises 12 residues. V was pared by 6 bases and J by 11 bases, with 14 bases between. The CDR3 nucleotides are TGTGCCAGCAGCCCCCGGGGGTTGGCCCAGCATTTT. Amino acid sequence: CASSPRGLAQHF.

This clonotype was counted between two and nine times. CDR3 sequence (DNA): TGCAGTGCGCCCGAGGCGGACAGGGGATCAGAGACCCAGTACTTC. It encodes CSAPEADRGSETQYF. The chain carries TRBV20-1 and TRBJ2-5, with TRBD1 matching over 9 bases. The length of the CDR3 is 15 residues. The V gene's germline CDR1 is DFQATT and CDR2 SNEGSKA (reference sequence). J lost 4 bases, V lost 6 bases, and 12 bases had no gene match.

This clonotype has just a few counts. The gene calls are TRBV6-1 and TRBJ1-2; the D is unclear. Germline V gives CDR1 MNHNS, CDR2 SASEGT. Trimming stripped 0 bases from V and 4 bases from J, with 12 bases between. The CDR3 consists of 15 residues. DNA for the CDR3: TGTGCCAGCAGTGAAGCGGTAAACAGAATCTATGGCTACACCTTC. Translating it yields CASSEAVNRIYGYTF.

This chain links TRBV12-3 or TRBV12-4 with TRBJ2-7, with D possibly being TRBD1 or TRBD2 (5 bases each). The CDR3 loop spans 14 amino acids. V shed 5 bases and J shed 5 bases, with 16 bases lying between them. The CDR3 DNA reads as TGTGCCAGCAGTCGGACCGGGACGCAACACGAGCAGTACTTC. This encodes CASSRTGTQHEQYF.

This chain uses TRBV5-6 with TRBJ1-2; weak D call: TRBD1 (6 bases). Trimming left V 1 base short and J 7 bases short, with 20 bases between. Germline V CDR1 and CDR2: SGHDT, YYEEEE. CDR3 length equals 16 residues. CDR3 loop: CASSLYPSGVSVGYTF. The DNA of the CDR3 is TGTGCCAGCAGCTTGTATCCGTCAGGGGTTTCGGTTGGCTACACCTTC.

This clonotype came up a few times. The chain uses TRBV7-2 and TRBJ2-2, with D unresolved. The germline V gene encodes CDR1 SGHTA and CDR2 FQGNSA. The CDR3 has 11 residues. DNA of the CDR3: TGTGCGGGGACGAACACCGGGGAGCTGTTTTTT. This codes for CAGTNTGELFF.

This clonotype has at least ten counts. The V and J genes are TRBV6-5 and TRBJ2-2; D remains unclear. Trimming shortened V by 0 bases and J by 4 bases, and 9 bases separated the two germline ends. The CDR3 extends over 15 amino acids. Germline values: CDR1 MNHEY, CDR2 SVGAGI. The CDR3 bases are TGTGCCAGCAGTTACTCGTCGAGAAGCACCGGGGAGCTGTTTTTT. This codes for CASSYSSRSTGELFF.

This clonotype showed up many times. The V gene is TRBV5-6, the J gene TRBJ1-6, with no clear D. The germline V and J ends were trimmed by 1 base and 10 bases, with 12 bases remaining between them. Germline CDR1 is SGHDT and CDR2 is YYEEEE. The CDR3 spans 14 residues. CDR3 loop: CASSLSGVGSPLHF. In nucleotides, the CDR3 is TGTGCCAGCAGCTTGTCGGGAGTAGGGTCACCCCTCCACTTT. The full variable domain, rest sourced from reference TRBV5-6 and TRBJ1-6, is DAGVTQSPTHLIKTRGQQVTLRCSPKSGHDTVSWYQQALGQGPQFIFQYYEEEERQRGNFPDRFSGHQFPNYSSELNVNALLLGDSALYLCASSLSGVGSPLHFGNGTRLTVT.

The count of this clonotype is one. The junction does not match germline at one end; this may be a read error. The chain has TRBV12-3 or TRBV12-4 and TRBJ2-5; D unclear. CDR3 length: 12 residues. The CDR3 bases are TGTGCCAGCAGCCGCGACGAAGAGGCCCAGTACTTC. Translating it yields CASSRDEEAQYF.

The V and J genes are TRBV5-1 and TRBJ1-5; D unclear. The CDR3 runs to 13 residues. Germline V gene data show CDR1 as SGHRS and CDR2 as YFSETQ. Trimming stripped 4 bases from V and 0 bases from J, with 5 bases between. CDR3 DNA sequence: TGCGCCAGCAGCACTGATAGCAATCAGCCCCAGCATTTT. Protein: CASSTDSNQPQHF.

This clonotype was observed many times. J is TRBJ2-3 and V is TRBV20-1; D not certain. There are 12 residues in the CDR3. V gave up 5 bases and J gave up 2 bases, with 8 bases separating them. Germline lookup yields CDR1 DFQATT and CDR2 SNEGSKA (reference sequence). This chain's CDR3 is CSALTDTDTQYF. The CDR3 region has the DNA TGCAGTGCTCTCACGGACACAGATACGCAGTATTTT.

In its sample, this clonotype was seen a few times. This chain links TRBV12-3 or TRBV12-4 with TRBJ2-3; TRBD2 matches at 7 bases. The CDR3 loop spans 16 amino acids. With V trimmed by 5 bases and J by 0 bases, 8 bases remained unmatched. The CDR3 bases are TGTGCCAGCAGTGATCTAGCGGAAAGTAGCACAGATACGCAGTATTTT. It codes for CASSDLAESSTDTQYF.

This clonotype came up many times. The chain combines TRBV3-1 with TRBJ2-1; a weak D match, TRBD1 (6 bases). Trimming left V 5 bases short and J 1 base short, with 15 bases between. This CDR3 comprises 16 residues. Germline V gene sequence: CDR1 LGHDT, CDR2 YNNKEL (reference sequence). For the CDR3, the DNA is TGTGCCAGCAGCAACAGGGAAAGGTCGTCCTACAATGAGCAGTTCTTC. It translates to CASSNRERSSYNEQFF.

The genes are TRBV4-1 and TRBJ1-6; no firm D call. In germline, CDR1 is MGHRA, CDR2 YSYEKL. The CDR3 runs 13 residues. V was cut by 4 bases and J by 7 bases, with 8 bases left in between. The CDR3 spells CASSLERNSPLHF. CDR3 DNA sequence: TGCGCCAGCAGCCTGGAGCGGAATTCACCCCTCCACTTT.

The chain combines TRBV10-3 with TRBJ1-6; the match to TRBD1 covers 7 bases. Germline V lookup: CDR1 ENHRY, CDR2 SYGVKD. The CDR3 totals 14 residues. Germline trimming cut 8 bases from V and 10 bases from J; bases unmatched to any gene: 11. The CDR3 reads CAIAIGTDRSPLHF. The CDR3, as DNA: TGTGCCATCGCTATCGGGACAGATCGCTCACCCCTCCACTTT.

The chain links TRBV20-1 to TRBJ2-3; 7 positions agree with TRBD2. CDR1 and CDR2 (germline): DFQATT, SNEGSKA (reference sequence). Trimming took 2 bases from V and 2 from J; bases not matched to a gene: 10. There are 16 residues in the CDR3. The CDR3 sequence is CSARLGGTIPTDTQYF. CDR3 nucleotides: TGCAGTGCTAGACTCGGGGGGACCATCCCCACAGATACGCAGTATTTT.

Ten or more counts support this clonotype. This chain joins TRBV29-1 and TRBJ2-7; possible D gene TRBD1, 6 bases. This CDR3 is built from 14 residues. Looked up from germline, CDR1 is SQVTM and CDR2 is ANQGSEA. Deletions cut 3 bases from V and 1 base from J, with 13 bases between. The CDR3: CSVDLRGGSYEQYF. The CDR3 region has the DNA TGCAGCGTTGATCTCAGGGGCGGTTCCTACGAGCAGTACTTC.

The chain couples TRBV11-2 to TRBJ1-1; D not certain. The CDR3 runs to 12 residues. Trimming removed 3 bases at V and 4 bases at J, with 6 bases between. Germline CDR1 reads SGHAT; CDR2 reads FQNNGV. CDR3 region: CASSLYGTEAFF. The CDR3 bases are TGTGCCAGCAGCTTGTATGGCACTGAAGCTTTCTTT.

This clonotype was seen only a few times. The chain uses TRBV5-1 and TRBJ1-2; TRBD1 matches 7 bases. The CDR3 extends over 14 amino acids. CDR1 and CDR2 (germline): SGHRS, YFSETQ. Trimming took 2 bases from V and 6 from J; bases not matched to a gene: 7. The CDR3 coding sequence is TGCGCCAGCAGCTTCACATGGGACAGTGATGGCTACACCTTC. It codes for CASSFTWDSDGYTF. The whole variable domain, filled in from reference TRBV5-1 and TRBJ1-2, reads KAGVTQTPRYLIKTRGQQVTLSCSPISGHRSVSWYQQTPGQGLQFLFEYFSETQRNKGNFPGRFSGRQFSNSRSEMNVSTLELGDSALYLCASSFTWDSDGYTFGSGTRLTVV.

This clonotype has more than one count but fewer than ten. This chain joins TRBV12-5 and TRBJ1-1; D is ambiguous. The CDR3 is 14 amino acids. Germline CDR1 and CDR2: LGHNT and FRNRAP. With 7 bases removed from V and 1 base from J, the gap between germline ends came to 13 bases. CDR3 residues: CASALETGNTEAFF. As DNA, the CDR3 is TGTGCTAGTGCACTCGAAACCGGGAACACTGAAGCTTTCTTT. Supplemented by reference TRBV12-5 and TRBJ1-1, the full variable domain reads DARVTQTPRHKVTEMGQEVTMRCQPILGHNTVFWYRQTMMQGLELLAYFRNRAPLDDSGMPKDRFSAEMPDATLATLKIQPSEPRDSAVYFCASALETGNTEAFFGQGTRLTVV.